The present T cell receptor (beta chain) was sequenced within a study of human T cells and chemical hapten exposure. Sequencing started from total RNA isolated from unfractionated whole blood. This clonotype was counted at least ten times. The library tagged individual cDNA molecules with unique molecular identifiers. TCRdb re-called the 5' RACE reads through MiXCR, storing one row per CDR3 protein. The sample holds some 150,000 distinct CDR3 sequences, roughly 4.1% seen once. This TCR came from a female donor in good health.

The CDR3 loop reads CASSFGYGKNEKLFF. In DNA form, the CDR3 reads TGTGCCAGCAGCTTCGGGTACGGGAAAAATGAAAAACTGTTTTTT. V gene TRBV11-1 combines with J gene TRBJ1-4; no clear D gene. The germline V gene encodes CDR1 SGHAT and CDR2 FQDESV (reference sequence). The length of the CDR3 is 15 residues. Trimming removed 3 bases at V and 5 bases at J, with 13 bases between.